The clone carrying this TCR beta chain is a singleton in its sample. Its antigen is unknown. These data belong to a study of T cell responses to AZD1222 COVID-19 vaccine. In the study overall: Some second doses came at about 4 weeks and others at about 12 weeks; these were pooled.

Points from the study as a whole: Spike-spanning, vaccine-associated CD4 TCRs were dominant at 160-218 and 743-854. Reportedly, nearly half the spike-specific TCRs target unmutated variant regions. Donors were largely white British and mainly female; clonal diversity was possibly underestimated.

The table came from immunoSEQ multiplex PCR; TCRdb's copy has only in-frame clones and leaves some out. The top ten clones hold around 4% of a sample with around 200,000 clones, 80% to 95% of them seen once. CDR3 length: 15 residues. V lost 4 bases and J lost 8, with 15 bases in between. Looked up from germline, CDR1 is MNHEY and CDR2 is SMNVEV (reference sequence). The sample was peripheral blood, taken on day 0 of AZD1222 vaccination. The TCR originated in an adult in good health. V and J are TRBV27 and TRBJ1-6; tentatively, D is TRBD1 (5 bases). The CDR3 DNA is TGTGCCAGCAGTTACGGGACTACCCGGGATTCACCCCTCCACTTT. Amino acid sequence: CASSYGTTRDSPLHF.